These 10 T cell receptor beta chains originate from one sample sequenced in a study of blood T cells in healthy people across ages. Alongside a J-beta primer mix, a sample-barcoded 5' primer served in a second PCR lasting about 7 to 11 cycles. TCRdb analysed the 5' RACE reads with MiXCR anew, one entry per CDR3 protein. The sample consists of fewer than 800,000 distinct CDR3 sequences, about half of them appearing once. The sample taken for sequencing was blood. The receptors originated from a woman in her fifties or sixties in good health.

The J gene is TRBJ2-3, the V gene TRBV7-9; 9 bases are shared with TRBD1. Germline CDR1 reads SEHNR; CDR2 reads FQNEAQ (reference sequence). The trim removed 4 bases at V and 7 bases at J, leaving 6 bases unmatched. CDR3 length: 14 residues. The CDR3 loop is CASSWDRAGYTQYF. The CDR3 region has the DNA TGTGCCAGCAGCTGGGACAGGGCGGGATATACGCAGTATTTT.

The rearrangement joins TRBV28 to TRBJ2-7; the match to TRBD1 covers 9 bases. J lost 2 bases, V lost 4 bases, and 12 bases had no gene match. The CDR3 spans 17 residues. In germline, CDR1 is MDHEN, CDR2 SYDVKM. Here the CDR3 DNA reads TGTGCCAGCAGTTCCCATCTAGGACAGGGGTACACCTACGAGCAGTACTTC. Protein sequence: CASSSHLGQGYTYEQYF.

This clonotype occurred a few times. The chain has TRBV11-1 and TRBJ2-1, with 7 bases that match TRBD1. Germline V gene sequence: CDR1 SGHAT, CDR2 FQDESV (reference sequence). J gave up 5 bases and V 2 bases, and 6 bases lay outside the gene matches. CDR3 length: 15 residues. This CDR3 is CASSLTGTVNNEQFF. CDR3 sequence (DNA): TGTGCCAGCAGCTTAACCGGGACAGTAAACAATGAGCAGTTCTTC.

The chain has TRBV27 and TRBJ2-1; D is perhaps TRBD1 (5 bases). Trimming took off 7 bases at V and 5 bases at J, with 12 bases between the two ends. CDR3 length: 13 amino acids. Germline CDR1 reads MNHEY; CDR2 reads SMNVEV (reference sequence). CDR3 sequence reads: CASTPTVHNEQFF. Written as DNA, the CDR3 is TGTGCCAGCACTCCGACAGTCCACAATGAGCAGTTCTTC.

This clonotype was observed a few times. The V call is TRBV7-2, the J call TRBJ1-1; D remains ambiguous. The V and J ends lost 4 bases and 2 bases respectively, with 11 bases between them. This CDR3 has 14 amino acids. CDR1 and CDR2 (germline): SGHTA, FQGNSA. CDR3 protein: CASSSIGGNTEAFF. DNA of the CDR3: TGTGCCAGCAGCTCCATAGGAGGTAACACTGAAGCTTTCTTT.

The chain joins TRBV12-3 or TRBV12-4 to TRBJ2-1, with D possibly matching TRBD2 (6 bases). This CDR3 has 18 amino acids. V shed 3 bases and J shed 2 bases, with 20 bases lying between them. The CDR3 bases are TGTGCCAGCAGTTTCGACCGGGGAGGCTTTAGGGCCTACAATGAGCAGTTCTTC. Translation gives CASSFDRGGFRAYNEQFF.

V usage is TRBV9 and J usage is TRBJ2-2, with a possible D match to TRBD2 (5 bases). Deletions cut 1 base from V and 3 bases from J, with 13 bases between. Germline V gene data show CDR1 as SGDLS and CDR2 as YYNGEE. This CDR3 spans 16 amino acids. In DNA form, the CDR3 reads TGTGCCAGCAGCGTATCCCCGGACTCCGACACCGGGGAGCTGTTTTTT. It specifies CASSVSPDSDTGELFF.

This clonotype was found a few times. The gene calls are TRBV2 and TRBJ2-5; D not resolved. Per germline, CDR1 SNHLY and CDR2 FYNNEI. This CDR3 is 10 amino acids long. Trimming took 8 bases from V and 5 from J, leaving 6 bases between them. CDR3 sequence reads: CASAMETQYF. The CDR3 nucleotides are TGTGCCAGCGCGATGGAGACCCAGTACTTC.

As concerns this clonotype: The CDR3 end shows no conserved phenylalanine or tryptophan, and so a read error is likely. The rearrangement links TRBV30 to TRBJ2-4; possibly TRBD2 for D (6 bases). CDR3 length: 16 amino acids. The germline V gene has CDR1 GTSNPN and CDR2 SVGIG (reference sequence). Trimming removed 0 bases from V and 8 bases from J, with 20 bases in between. CDR3 bases: TGTGCCTGGAGTGTACTCAGTGGAGGGGATGGCGACATTCAGTACCTC. Its protein is CAWSVLSGGDGDIQYL.

This clonotype was observed a handful of times. The chain is built from TRBV10-3 and TRBJ2-3; no clear D gene. The CDR3 is made up of 11 amino acids. CDR1 is ENHRY and CDR2 is SYGVKD in the germline V gene. The V end lost 9 bases, the J end lost 2 bases, and 6 bases lay between the germline ends. The CDR3 DNA is TGTGCCATGGGAACCACAGATACGCAGTATTTT. Its protein is CAMGTTDTQYF.